This is a list of T cell receptor beta chains from one sample in a study of T cells in Graves' hyperthyroidism and ophthalmopathy. From the multiplex PCR reads, TCRdb called clonotypes with MiXCR, one entry per CDR3 protein. This sample carries about 700,000 distinct CDR3 sequences, 12% to 15% of them seen once, and the ten largest clones take 9.5% to 13%. The specimen was blood. The origin of the receptors is a woman between 18 and 29 years old with Graves' hyperthyroidism. CDR3s include the opening cysteine and the closing phenylalanine or tryptophan. Fields, in order: D gene, clone size, V gene, J gene, CDR3 protein, CDR3 DNA. D genes are given only for firm matches. For some rows the clone size is stated as once, few or many, or as a class when expanded; others skip it.

TRBD1	.	TRBV4-1	TRBJ2-4	CASSPDRDAKNIQYF	TGCGCCAGCAGCCCAGACAGGGATGCCAAAAACATTCAGTACTTC
TRBD2	.	TRBV20-1	TRBJ2-3	CSASPYRAGGTDTQYF	TGCAGTGCTAGTCCTTACCGGGCGGGAGGCACAGATACGCAGTATTTT
.	few	TRBV5-1	TRBJ2-7	CASSLGGGSPAYEQYF	TGCGCCAGCAGCTTGGGGGGGGGCTCCCCCGCCTACGAGCAGTACTTC
TRBD2	few	TRBV15	TRBJ2-2	CATKTSRYTGELFF	TGTGCCACTAAGACTAGCCGATACACCGGGGAGCTGTTTTTT
.	few	TRBV28	TRBJ1-6	CASSPGTISPLHF	TGTGCCAGCAGTCCCGGGACAATATCACCCCTCCACTTT
TRBD1	.	TRBV20-1	TRBJ1-1	CSAKGQTNTEAFF	TGCAGTGCCAAGGGACAGACGAACACTGAAGCTTTCTTT
.	few	TRBV6-1	TRBJ1-1	CASRYPNTEAFF	TGTGCCAGCAGATACCCAAACACTGAAGCTTTCTTT
TRBD1	many	TRBV29-1	TRBJ1-1	CSVAGTGVPEAFF	TGCAGCGTTGCCGGGACAGGGGTCCCTGAAGCTTTCTTT
.	many	TRBV7-2	TRBJ1-2	CASSWGGPNYGYTF	TGTGCCAGCAGCTGGGGCGGCCCTAACTATGGCTACACCTTC
TRBD1	few	TRBV11-1	TRBJ2-7	CASSQAGTGGGYEQYF	TGTGCCAGCAGCCAAGCCGGGACAGGGGGGGGCTACGAGCAGTACTTC
TRBD2	few	TRBV2	TRBJ2-5	CASRSRWGRAGTSGYQETQYF	TGTGCCAGCAGGAGTAGGTGGGGTAGGGCTGGGACTAGCGGTTACCAAGAGACCCAGTACTTC
.	few	TRBV4-1	TRBJ1-2	CASSQTNGYGYTF	TGCGCCAGCAGCCAAACTAACGGCTATGGCTACACCTTC
.	many	TRBV3-1	TRBJ2-7	CASSQENTGYEQYF	TGTGCCAGCAGCCAAGAAAATACTGGATACGAGCAGTACTTC
.	.	TRBV20-1	TRBJ2-5	CSARDPNSRIPRGTQYF	TGCAGTGCTAGAGATCCAAACAGTAGGATCCCTAGGGGGACCCAGTACTTC
.	many	TRBV2	TRBJ1-5	CASMRQTGGNQPQHF	TGTGCCAGCATGCGGCAAACCGGGGGCAATCAGCCCCAGCATTTT
TRBD2	.	TRBV14	TRBJ2-1	CASSRGRRELSNEQFF	TGTGCCAGCAGCCGGGGTCGGCGGGAGCTAAGTAATGAGCAGTTCTTC